The 3 T cell receptor beta chains in this list originate from one sample, sequenced in a study of T cells in Graves' hyperthyroidism and ophthalmopathy. The CDR3 regions of TCR beta were amplified from RNA transcripts. In the first-round RT-PCR of the TCR CDR3, the HTBI primer set was used. TCRdb reprocessed the multiplex PCR reads via MiXCR and lists one record per CDR3 protein. The sample lists approximately 380,000 distinct CDR3 sequences, roughly 18% occurring once. Material for sequencing was blood. These receptors were taken from a man between 18 and 29 years old with Graves' ophthalmopathy.

The chain employs TRBV7-2 and TRBJ2-1; D is unclear. The CDR3 runs 15 residues. Germline CDR1 SGHTA, CDR2 FQGNSA. V lost 5 bases and J 0 bases, leaving 11 bases between the germline ends. CDR3 sequence: CASSKMASSYNEQFF. CDR3 nucleotides: TGTGCCAGCAGCAAAATGGCGAGCTCCTACAATGAGCAGTTCTTC.

This clonotype was observed a few times. The rearrangement uses TRBV28 and TRBJ2-2; either TRBD1 or TRBD2 may fit D (5 bases each). Germline-derived CDR1 and CDR2 are MDHEN and SYDVKM. Trimming cost V 3 bases and J 3 bases, with 17 bases left between them. This CDR3 has 17 amino acids. The CDR3 sequence: CASSLSRWGYDTGELFF. As DNA, the CDR3 is TGTGCCAGCAGTTTGAGTCGTTGGGGGTACGACACCGGGGAGCTGTTTTTT.

The table lists this clonotype with a few counts. This rearrangement joins TRBV7-9 to TRBJ1-4; no definite D call. Trimming shortened V by 6 bases and J by 4 bases, and 12 bases separated the two germline ends. There are 14 residues in the CDR3. Germline CDR1 reads SEHNR; CDR2 reads FQNEAQ (reference sequence). The CDR3 region has the DNA TGTGCCAGCAGTCCCGCCAGTTATAATGAAAAACTGTTTTTT. Amino acid sequence: CASSPASYNEKLFF.